The 5 T cell receptor beta chains below all came from one sample that was sequenced in a study of T and B cells in COVID-19 patients. TRB rearrangements were amplified by multiplex PCR with BIOMED2 TRB-A/B primers. TCRdb re-derived calls from the multiplex PCR reads in MiXCR, one entry per CDR3 protein. Among about 8,200 distinct CDR3 sequences listed, less than 45% were seen once. TRB was amplified from about 260-540 ng of blood genomic DNA. Sequencing was performed on blood. Receptor source: a human donor who had recovered from COVID-19.

V is TRBV19 and J is TRBJ1-3, with D tentatively TRBD1 (5 bases). The CDR3 covers 16 residues. CDR1 and CDR2 from the germline V gene are LNHDA and SQIVND (reference sequence). With 6 bases removed from V and 2 bases from J, the gap between germline ends came to 17 bases. For the CDR3, the DNA is TGTGCCAGTAGCCTCCCGGGAGGGGCTGCTGGAAACACCATATATTTT. It codes for CASSLPGGAAGNTIYF.

By sample fraction, this clonotype is medium-sized (0.01 to 0.1%). The V call is TRBV27, the J call TRBJ2-2; a possible D gene is TRBD2 (6 bases). This CDR3 region has 16 residues. The V gene lost 5 bases and the J gene lost 5 bases, with 18 bases spanning the gap. The V gene's germline CDR1 is MNHEY and CDR2 SMNVEV (reference sequence). The DNA of the CDR3 is TGTGCCAGCAGTCCCCCCACGGGAGTTGGAACCGGGGAGCTGTTTTTT. It encodes CASSPPTGVGTGELFF.

This clonotype was detected a few times. The chain has TRBV5-4 and TRBJ2-2, with D possibly matching TRBD2 (6 bases). This CDR3 spans 15 amino acids. V dropped 0 bases and J dropped 5 bases, with 11 bases sitting between them. CDR1 and CDR2 from the germline V gene are SGHNT and YYREEE (reference sequence). The CDR3 spells CASSLEMGRTGELFF. The CDR3 coding sequence is TGTGCCAGCAGCTTGGAAATGGGGAGGACCGGGGAGCTGTTTTTT.

Regarding this clonotype: Sequence at one end of the junction differs from germline and may be a read error. The rearrangement uses TRBV6-1 and TRBJ1-6; 7 nucleotides match TRBD1. In germline, CDR1 is MNHNS, CDR2 SASEGT. The CDR3 has 15 residues. Here the CDR3 reads CASSRATGDNSPLHF. The CDR3 DNA sequence: TGTGCCAGCAGCCGAGCAACAGGGGATAACTCACCCCTCCACTTT.

V usage is TRBV30 and J usage is TRBJ1-2, with D perhaps matching TRBD1 (5 bases). Germline V gene sequence: CDR1 GTSNPN, CDR2 SVGIG (reference sequence). CDR3 size: 11 residues. Trimming stripped 5 bases from V and 7 bases from J, with 11 bases between. This CDR3 is CAWFGGAGYTF. CDR3 DNA sequence: TGTGCCTGGTTCGGGGGAGCTGGCTACACCTTC.